These 27 T cell receptor beta chains were sequenced from one sample in a study. TCRdb ran MiXCR on the RT-PCR reads and lists one entry per CDR3 protein. This table holds about 680,000 distinct CDR3 sequences, 14% found once. Source material: memory CD4+ T cells from blood. Receptor source: a female donor in good health, serving as a healthy control.

The J gene is TRBJ1-1, the V gene TRBV6-5; TRBD1 agrees at 8 bases. The trim removed 3 bases at V and 1 base at J, leaving 4 bases unmatched. CDR1 is MNHEY and CDR2 is SVGAGI in the germline V gene. The CDR3 runs to 15 residues. The CDR3, as DNA: TGTGCCAGCAGTTATCCCGGGACAGGGAACACTGAAGCTTTCTTT. It translates to CASSYPGTGNTEAFF.

The chain recombines TRBV5-1 with TRBJ2-3; D is possibly TRBD2 (6 bases). CDR1 and CDR2 from the germline V gene are SGHRS and YFSETQ. The V and J ends lost 2 bases and 6 bases respectively, with 13 bases between them. The CDR3 runs to 14 residues. The CDR3 DNA is TGCGCCAGCAGCTTAGGAGGGGACGTCGATACGCAGTATTTT. Protein: CASSLGGDVDTQYF.

This clonotype has at least ten counts. This chain uses TRBV5-1 with TRBJ2-1; tentatively, D is TRBD1 or TRBD2 (5 bases each). Germline CDR1 is SGHRS and CDR2 is YFSETQ. V lost 1 base, J lost 6 bases, and 17 bases lay in between. The CDR3 length is 16 residues. The CDR3 DNA sequence: TGCGCCAGCAGCTTGAGTGGGAGTACAGGTGGCAATGAGCAGTTCTTC. This sequence encodes CASSLSGSTGGNEQFF.

This clonotype was seen only a few times. V usage is TRBV6-5 and J usage is TRBJ1-1, with D tentatively TRBD1 (5 bases). The CDR3 sequence is 15 residues long. The ends were cut back, 2 bases at V and 3 bases at J, with 13 bases in the middle. CDR1 MNHEY and CDR2 SVGAGI come from the germline V gene. The CDR3 nucleotides are TGTGCCAGCAGTTACGGGGGGTACGGGGACACTGAAGCTTTCTTT. It codes for CASSYGGYGDTEAFF.

This clonotype was found many times. V is TRBV6-5 and J is TRBJ2-1; D gene unclear. Trimming shortened V by 0 bases and J by 6 bases, and 12 bases separated the two germline ends. This CDR3 region has 15 residues. Germline V CDR1 and CDR2: MNHEY, SVGAGI. The CDR3, as DNA: TGTGCCAGCAGTTACTCGTCCCTCTCCGCCAATGAGCAGTTCTTC. Protein sequence: CASSYSSLSANEQFF.

This clonotype was detected only a few times. The chain is built from TRBV6-5 and TRBJ2-2; D is undetermined. The V and J ends lost 7 bases and 2 bases respectively, with 17 bases between them. The CDR3 runs 16 residues. Germline assignment: CDR1 MNHEY and CDR2 SVGAGI. The CDR3 spells CASNPRNSPNTGELFF. The CDR3 nucleotides read TGTGCCAGCAACCCCCGGAACAGCCCTAACACCGGGGAGCTGTTTTTT.

This clonotype appeared a few times. The gene calls are TRBV7-9 and TRBJ2-2; D not certain. The V end was cut by 6 bases, the J end by 5 bases, with 34 bases between. There are 21 residues in the CDR3. CDR1 is SEHNR, CDR2 FQNEAQ, per germline (reference sequence). CDR3 coding DNA: TGTGCCAGCAGACCCAGAGTAACTTTCCGGAAAACGACCGAATGGACCGGGGAGCTGTTTTTT. The encoded protein is CASRPRVTFRKTTEWTGELFF.

This clonotype was counted between two and nine times. The gene calls are TRBV20-1 and TRBJ2-7; tentatively, D is TRBD2 (5 bases). This CDR3 region has 12 residues. The ends were cut back, 6 bases at V and 4 bases at J, with 13 bases in the middle. Germline V gives CDR1 DFQATT, CDR2 SNEGSKA (reference sequence). CDR3 region: CSAASSGYEQYF. In nucleotides, the CDR3 is TGCAGTGCCGCGTCCAGCGGATACGAGCAGTACTTC.

This sequence joins TRBV30 and TRBJ1-3, with a tentative D call TRBD1 (5 bases). V was shortened by 3 bases and J by 8 bases, with 17 bases between the two germline ends. The CDR3 totals 14 residues. CDR1 GTSNPN and CDR2 SVGIG come from the germline V gene (reference sequence). The CDR3 region has the DNA TGTGCCTGGAGGGTCGGACAATTTGCGGACACCATATATTTT. Translation gives CAWRVGQFADTIYF.

Note on this clonotype: A much bigger clone sits one base away, suggesting this may be a read error. The CDR3 region has the DNA TGTGCCAGCAGCGCCCGGGACAGGGGCACAGATACGCAGTATTTT. Its protein is CASSARDRGTDTQYF. The rearrangement links TRBV3-1 to TRBJ2-3; 9 bases are a match to TRBD1. J was trimmed by 1 base and V by 5 bases; bases with no gene match: 4. Looked up from germline, CDR1 is LGHDT and CDR2 is YNNKEL (reference sequence). This CDR3 comprises 15 residues.

By share, this clonotype ranks as medium-sized. V gene TRBV20-1 combines with J gene TRBJ2-3; 7 nucleotides agree with TRBD2. The CDR3 has 15 amino acids. J was trimmed by 2 bases and V by 1 base; bases with no gene match: 6. Germline CDR1 and CDR2: DFQATT and SNEGSKA (reference sequence). The CDR3: CSARVYRGVTDTQYF. The CDR3 bases are TGCAGTGCTAGAGTTTACCGGGGGGTCACAGATACGCAGTATTTT.

This rearrangement joins TRBV27 to TRBJ1-5, with D perhaps matching TRBD1 (5 bases). Germline V gene sequence: CDR1 MNHEY, CDR2 SMNVEV (reference sequence). V lost 6 bases and J lost 5, with 23 bases in between. This CDR3 is built from 17 residues. The CDR3 loop is CASSLTPPPRVDQPQHF. CDR3 sequence (DNA): TGTGCCAGCAGCTTGACCCCCCCACCCAGGGTTGATCAGCCCCAGCATTTT.

CDR3 DNA sequence: TGTGCCAGCAGCTTGAATACAGGGACGAACACCGGGGAGCTGTTTTTT. It is translated as CASSLNTGTNTGELFF. The genes are TRBV5-5 and TRBJ2-2; D is perhaps TRBD1 (6 bases). Germline V gene data show CDR1 as SGHKS and CDR2 as YYEKEE (reference sequence). The CDR3 has 16 residues. Trimming shortened V by 1 base and J by 0 bases, and 10 bases separated the two germline ends.

This clonotype was seen a few times. The chain carries TRBV7-2 and TRBJ1-2, with D perhaps TRBD1 (5 bases). The germline V and J ends were trimmed by 3 bases and 4 bases, with 9 bases remaining between them. The CDR3 is made up of 13 amino acids. CDR1 and CDR2 from the germline V gene are SGHTA and FQGNSA. The CDR3 coding sequence is TGTGCCAGCAGCTTGGGACCTTTCTATGGCTACACCTTC. Translated: CASSLGPFYGYTF.

The J gene is TRBJ1-1, the V gene TRBV6-1; D uncertain. V dropped 4 bases and J dropped 4 bases, with 16 bases sitting between them. CDR1 is MNHNS, CDR2 SASEGT, per germline. The CDR3 extends over 15 amino acids. This chain's CDR3 is CASSGRWGDVTEAFF. In DNA, the CDR3 is TGTGCCAGCAGTGGTCGATGGGGAGACGTCACTGAAGCTTTCTTT.

This clonotype was seen ten or more times. This sequence joins TRBV18 and TRBJ2-5, with 9 bases lining up with TRBD1. This CDR3 spans 15 amino acids. CDR1 is KGHSH, CDR2 LQKENI, per germline. Germline trimming cut 3 bases from V and 2 bases from J; bases unmatched to any gene: 4. CDR3 protein: CASSPRTGVQETQYF. The CDR3 DNA reads TGTGCCAGCTCACCCCGGACAGGGGTACAAGAGACCCAGTACTTC.

This clonotype was seen only a few times. The V and J genes are TRBV18 and TRBJ2-1; D is ambiguous. Germline CDR1 reads KGHSH; CDR2 reads LQKENI. V gave up 0 bases and J gave up 4 bases, with 4 bases separating them. CDR3 length: 13 residues. The CDR3 DNA sequence: TGTGCCAGCTCACCACCTCAGTACAATGAGCAGTTCTTC. It specifies CASSPPQYNEQFF.

The table lists this clonotype with a few counts. The rearrangement links TRBV6-1 to TRBJ1-5; D is undetermined. The CDR3 length is 12 residues. Germline assignment: CDR1 MNHNS and CDR2 SASEGT. Trimming took 8 bases from V and 3 from J, leaving 8 bases between them. Here the CDR3 reads CASGPINQPQHF. Here the CDR3 DNA reads TGTGCCAGCGGTCCGATCAATCAGCCCCAGCATTTT.

The chain joins TRBV7-8 to TRBJ1-2, with TRBD1 as a possible D gene (5 bases). The germline V gene has CDR1 SGHVS and CDR2 FQNEAQ. The CDR3 runs 14 residues. The germline V and J ends were trimmed by 5 bases and 1 base, with 11 bases remaining between them. The CDR3 here is CASSADRVNYGYTF. The CDR3, as DNA: TGTGCCAGCAGCGCAGACAGAGTTAACTATGGCTACACCTTC.

This clonotype has just a few counts. This chain uses TRBV28 with TRBJ1-2; D unresolved. Trimming removed 4 bases from V and 6 bases from J, with 6 bases in between. Germline lookup yields CDR1 MDHEN and CDR2 SYDVKM. This CDR3 comprises 11 residues. The CDR3 here is CASSYKDGYTF. In nucleotides, the CDR3 is TGTGCCAGCAGTTACAAGGATGGCTACACCTTC.

As concerns this clonotype: No DNA is shown, since the ends of the CDR3 on it are uncertain; the CDR3 is the one TCRdb lists. V gene TRBV20-1 combines with J gene TRBJ2-1; the table names TRBD1, a call not compared with the DNA. The CDR3 has 23 residues if both end residues are counted. The germline CDR1 and CDR2 sequences are DFQATT and SNEGSKA (reference sequence). CDR3 residues: CSARDSALYFCASTKTGPNEQFF.

Here the CDR3 DNA reads TGTGCCAGCAGCTTGACATTTAGCAATCAGCCCCAGCATTTT. Its protein is CASSLTFSNQPQHF. V is TRBV5-5 and J is TRBJ1-5; D uncertain. The germline V gene encodes CDR1 SGHKS and CDR2 YYEKEE (reference sequence). The V end lost 1 base, the J end lost 0 bases, and 5 bases lay between the germline ends. The CDR3 consists of 14 residues.

The rearrangement joins TRBV20-1 to TRBJ2-3; 7 bases map to TRBD1. CDR1 is DFQATT, CDR2 SNEGSKA, per germline (reference sequence). V shed 4 bases and J 5 bases; nucleotides not matched to a gene: 15. The CDR3 runs 16 residues. The DNA of the CDR3 is TGCAGTGCTATCCCTGCGACAGGGAGTCCGCGAGATACGCAGTATTTT. It yields the protein CSAIPATGSPRDTQYF.

CDR3 DNA sequence: TGTGCCAGCAGCCCCTCACGGACAGGGTTACCCTACGAGCAGTACTTC. It codes for CASSPSRTGLPYEQYF. The chain couples TRBV9 to TRBJ2-7, with 8 bases that match TRBD1. There are 16 residues in the CDR3. The germline CDR1 and CDR2 sequences are SGDLS and YYNGEE. Losses at the gene ends were 4 bases for V and 2 bases for J; bases not matched to a gene: 11.

This clonotype was recorded a few times. The chain carries TRBV6-1 and TRBJ2-3; 10 nucleotides match TRBD2. The trim removed 2 bases at V and 3 bases at J, leaving 8 bases unmatched. This CDR3 contains 17 residues. The V gene's germline CDR1 is MNHNS and CDR2 SASEGT. Here the CDR3 reads CASSEYPSGRSTDTQYF. The CDR3 DNA reads as TGTGCCAGCAGTGAATATCCTAGCGGGAGATCGACAGATACGCAGTATTTT.

The V gene is TRBV5-6, the J gene TRBJ2-1, with D uncertain. This CDR3 has 12 amino acids. The V end was cut by 0 bases, the J end by 10 bases, with 8 bases between. Looked up from germline, CDR1 is SGHDT and CDR2 is YYEEEE. For the CDR3, the DNA is TGTGCCAGCAGCTTGGCCAACTGGGAGCAGTTCTTC. Amino acids: CASSLANWEQFF.

This clonotype appeared a few times. The chain is built from TRBV25-1 and TRBJ1-6; 7 bases fit TRBD1. The germline V gene encodes CDR1 MGHDK and CDR2 SYGVNS. V dropped 3 bases and J dropped 10; count of bases not matched to a gene: 9. The CDR3 is 15 residues long. Here the CDR3 reads CASSDSGRGLSPLHF. As DNA, the CDR3 is TGTGCCAGCAGTGATTCGGGAAGGGGGCTGTCACCCCTCCACTTT.